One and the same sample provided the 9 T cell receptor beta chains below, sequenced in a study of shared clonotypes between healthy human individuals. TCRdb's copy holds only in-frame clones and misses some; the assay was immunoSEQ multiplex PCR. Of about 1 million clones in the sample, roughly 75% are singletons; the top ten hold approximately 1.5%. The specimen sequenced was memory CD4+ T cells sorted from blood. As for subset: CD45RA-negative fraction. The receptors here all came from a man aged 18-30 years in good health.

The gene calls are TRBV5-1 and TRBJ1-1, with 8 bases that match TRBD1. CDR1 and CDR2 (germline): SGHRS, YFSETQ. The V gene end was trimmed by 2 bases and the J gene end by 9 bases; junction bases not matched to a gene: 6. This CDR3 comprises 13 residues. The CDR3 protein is CASSFGQGLQAFF. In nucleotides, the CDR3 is TGCGCCAGCAGCTTTGGACAGGGACTCCAAGCTTTCTTT.

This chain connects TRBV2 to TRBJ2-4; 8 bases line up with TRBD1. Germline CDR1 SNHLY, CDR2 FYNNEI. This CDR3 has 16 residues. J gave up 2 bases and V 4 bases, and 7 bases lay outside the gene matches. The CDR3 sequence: CASSGSRGLSKNIQYF. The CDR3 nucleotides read TGTGCCAGCAGTGGCTCCAGGGGGCTATCCAAAAACATTCAGTACTTC.

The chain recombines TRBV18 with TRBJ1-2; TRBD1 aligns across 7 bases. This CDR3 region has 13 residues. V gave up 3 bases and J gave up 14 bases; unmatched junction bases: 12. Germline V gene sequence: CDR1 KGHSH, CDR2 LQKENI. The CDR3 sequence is CASSPSRDSLGTF. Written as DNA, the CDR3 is TGTGCCAGCTCACCGTCCCGGGACAGTCTTGGAACCTTC.

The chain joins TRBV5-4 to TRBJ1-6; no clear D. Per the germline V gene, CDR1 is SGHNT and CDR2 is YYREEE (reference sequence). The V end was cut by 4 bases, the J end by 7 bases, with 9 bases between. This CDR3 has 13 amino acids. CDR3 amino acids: CASSPRTNSPLHF. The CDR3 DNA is TGTGCCAGCAGCCCAAGAACAAATTCACCCCTCCACTTT.

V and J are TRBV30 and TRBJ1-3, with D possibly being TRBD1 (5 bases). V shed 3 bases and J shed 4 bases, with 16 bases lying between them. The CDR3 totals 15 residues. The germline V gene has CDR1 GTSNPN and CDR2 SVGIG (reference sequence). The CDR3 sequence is CAWSESGGEGNTIYF. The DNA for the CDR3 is TGTGCCTGGAGCGAATCCGGGGGTGAGGGAAACACCATATATTTT.

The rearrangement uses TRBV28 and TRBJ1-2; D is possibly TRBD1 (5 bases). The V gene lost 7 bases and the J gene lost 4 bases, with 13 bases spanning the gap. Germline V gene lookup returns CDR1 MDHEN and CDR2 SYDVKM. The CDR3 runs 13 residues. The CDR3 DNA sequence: TGTGCCAGCATGACAGCGACTTCCTATGGCTACACCTTC. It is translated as CASMTATSYGYTF.

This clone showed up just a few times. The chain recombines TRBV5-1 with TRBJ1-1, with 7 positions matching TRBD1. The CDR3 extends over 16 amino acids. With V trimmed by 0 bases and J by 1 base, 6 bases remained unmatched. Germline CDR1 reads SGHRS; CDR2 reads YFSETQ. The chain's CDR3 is CASSLGPQGQNTEAFF. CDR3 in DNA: TGCGCCAGCAGCTTGGGTCCACAGGGGCAGAACACTGAAGCTTTCTTT.

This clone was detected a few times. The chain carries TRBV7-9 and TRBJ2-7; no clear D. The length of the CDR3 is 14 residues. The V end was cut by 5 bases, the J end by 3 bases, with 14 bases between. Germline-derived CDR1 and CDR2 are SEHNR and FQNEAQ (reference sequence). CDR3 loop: CASSRQQAFYEQYF. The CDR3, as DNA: TGTGCCAGCAGCCGTCAGCAGGCCTTCTACGAGCAGTACTTC.

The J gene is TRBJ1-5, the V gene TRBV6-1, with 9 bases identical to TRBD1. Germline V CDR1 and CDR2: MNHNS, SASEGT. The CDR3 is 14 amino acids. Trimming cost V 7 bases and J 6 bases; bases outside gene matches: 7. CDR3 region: CASIPRTGVQPQHF. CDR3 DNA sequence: TGTGCCAGCATTCCTAGGACAGGGGTTCAGCCCCAGCATTTT.